The subject of this entry is one T cell receptor (beta chain). This specimen belongs to a study of blood T cell repertoires in COVID-19. Study background: Whether acute or convalescent, the COVID-19 samples came from the United States, Italy and Spain. Sample material is recorded as cDNA or gDNA derived from T cells, B-cell-depleted T cells, or PBMCs.

Per germline, CDR1 SGHRS and CDR2 YFSETQ. Losses at the gene ends were 5 bases for V and 1 base for J; bases not matched to a gene: 11. The CDR3 runs to 17 residues. Under the authors' procedure: Reference gene primer amplification gave nucleated cell count estimates. Produced via immunoSEQ multiplex PCR; TCRdb's table is partial and in-frame only. The V and J calls and clone size come from that table; D and trimming were worked out from the DNA. The table has approximately 210,000 clones, about four fifths seen once. The receptor comes from a woman aged 40 to 49 with acute or convalescent COVID-19. Sequencing input: peripheral blood. The rearrangement uses TRBV5-1 and TRBJ2-2, with 7 bases lining up with TRBD2. CDR3 amino acids: CASRLKAGVRNTGELFF. In nucleotides, the CDR3 is TGCGCCAGCAGGTTAAAGGCGGGGGTGAGGAACACCGGGGAGCTGTTTTTT. Looking up the rest from reference TRBV5-1 and TRBJ2-2 gives the full variable domain: KAGVTQTPRYLIKTRGQQVTLSCSPISGHRSVSWYQQTPGQGLQFLFEYFSETQRNKGNFPGRFSGRQFSNSRSEMNVSTLELGDSALYLCASRLKAGVRNTGELFFGEGSRLTVL.